Included here is one T cell receptor beta chain sequence, with context. The CDR3 is made up of 15 amino acids. With 0 bases removed from V and 2 bases from J, the gap between germline ends came to 11 bases. CDR1 and CDR2 from the germline V gene are LNHNV and YYDKDF (reference sequence). The data are from a study of OX40 agonist ivuxolimab in advanced cancers. The table came from immunoSEQ multiplex PCR; TCRdb's copy has only in-frame clones and leaves some out. Of 65,000 or so clones detected, around 90% appear once; the ten largest clones hold around 0.79%. The rearrangement uses TRBV15 and TRBJ2-7; either TRBD1 or TRBD2 may fit D (5 bases each). The source is an adult with an advanced solid tumor such as melanoma, head and neck, liver or kidney cancer. Specimen: CD4+ or CD8+ T cells sorted from blood, collected in a trial of the OX40 agonist ivuxolimab. CDR3 protein: CATSRDSRGPYEQYF. CDR3 DNA: TGTGCCACCAGCAGAGATAGTCGGGGACCCTACGAGCAGTACTTC.